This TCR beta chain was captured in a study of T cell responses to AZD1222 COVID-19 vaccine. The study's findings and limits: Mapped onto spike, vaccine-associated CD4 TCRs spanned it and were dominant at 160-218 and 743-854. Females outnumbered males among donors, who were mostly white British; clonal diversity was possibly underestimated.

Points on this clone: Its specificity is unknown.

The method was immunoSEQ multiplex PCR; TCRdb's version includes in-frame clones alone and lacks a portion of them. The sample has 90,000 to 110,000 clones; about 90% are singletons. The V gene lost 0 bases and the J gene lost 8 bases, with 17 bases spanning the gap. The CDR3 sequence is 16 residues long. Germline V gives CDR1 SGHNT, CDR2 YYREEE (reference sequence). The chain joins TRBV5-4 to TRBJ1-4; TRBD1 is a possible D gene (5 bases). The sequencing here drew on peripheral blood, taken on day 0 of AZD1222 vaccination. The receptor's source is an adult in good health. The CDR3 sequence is CASSLEVGGVGEKLFF. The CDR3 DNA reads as TGTGCCAGCAGCTTGGAGGTGGGGGGAGTTGGAGAAAAACTGTTTTTT. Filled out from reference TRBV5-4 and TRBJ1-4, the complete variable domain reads ETGVTQSPTHLIKTRGQQVTLRCSSQSGHNTVSWYQQALGQGPQFIFQYYREEENGRGNFPPRFSGLQFPNYSSELNVNALELDDSALYLCASSLEVGGVGEKLFFGSGTQLSVL.